These 13 T cell receptor beta chains were all obtained from the same sample, sequenced in a study of T cells in Graves' hyperthyroidism and ophthalmopathy. The TCR beta CDR3 regions underwent amplification using RNA transcripts as the source. The HTBI primer set was used in a first-round RT-PCR of the TCR CDR3. TCRdb used MiXCR to reprocess the multiplex PCR reads, holding one entry per CDR3 protein. This table has 750,000 to 900,000 distinct CDR3 sequences, around 38% appearing once. Sequencing was performed on blood. These receptors were obtained from a man between 18 and 35 years old with Graves' hyperthyroidism.

This clonotype came up a few times. The chain carries TRBV6-5 and TRBJ2-7; 7 bases are a match to TRBD1. J gave up 0 bases and V 5 bases, and 10 bases lay outside the gene matches. Germline loops: CDR1 MNHEY, CDR2 SVGAGI. CDR3 size: 16 residues. The CDR3 bases are TGTGCCAGCAGTGATTTGACAGGGTCCGGCTCCTACGAGCAGTACTTC. Its translation is CASSDLTGSGSYEQYF.

The chain employs TRBV18 and TRBJ2-6; D is undetermined. The V gene lost 6 bases and the J gene lost 3 bases, with 12 bases spanning the gap. Per the germline V gene, CDR1 is KGHSH and CDR2 is LQKENI. There are 15 residues in the CDR3. DNA of the CDR3: TGTGCCAGCTCGGCCTCAAGAGATGGGGCCAACGTCCTGACTTTC. Translated: CASSASRDGANVLTF.

This clonotype was found a few times. The J gene is TRBJ2-2, the V gene TRBV12-3 or TRBV12-4, with 8 positions matching TRBD1. The V and J ends lost 7 bases and 0 bases, in that order; junction bases with no gene match: 4. This CDR3 has 15 residues. The CDR3 region is CASNPTGANTGELFF. The CDR3 coding sequence is TGTGCCAGCAACCCGACAGGGGCGAACACCGGGGAGCTGTTTTTT.

The chain has TRBV19 and TRBJ2-5; 9 bases fit TRBD1. Germline trimming cut 6 bases from V and 5 bases from J; bases unmatched to any gene: 10. CDR1 is LNHDA and CDR2 is SQIVND in the germline V gene (reference sequence). The CDR3 consists of 15 residues. The CDR3 coding sequence is TGTGCCAGTAGATCCGGGGACAGGGAGTTCGAGACCCAGTACTTC. Protein: CASRSGDREFETQYF.

V and J are TRBV7-4 and TRBJ1-3; D remains unclear. V dropped 6 bases and J dropped 0 bases, with 9 bases sitting between them. Looked up from germline, CDR1 is SGHVT and CDR2 is SQSDAQ. The CDR3 covers 14 residues. CDR3 sequence (DNA): TGTGCCAGCAGTACACGGAGCTCTGGAAACACCATATATTTT. Translation gives CASSTRSSGNTIYF.

The V and J genes are TRBV20-1 and TRBJ2-7; 7 bases fit TRBD2. With 5 bases clipped from V and 0 bases from J, the junction kept 7 bases outside the gene matches. This CDR3 comprises 14 residues. Germline V gives CDR1 DFQATT, CDR2 SNEGSKA (reference sequence). The CDR3: CSARGDGPSYEQYF. The CDR3 nucleotides are TGCAGTGCTCGGGGGGACGGTCCCTCCTACGAGCAGTACTTC.

This clonotype was observed many times. This chain joins TRBV15 and TRBJ1-1; tentative D call: TRBD1 (6 bases). The V end lost 4 bases, the J end lost 8 bases, and 14 bases lay between the germline ends. The V gene's germline CDR1 is LNHNV and CDR2 YYDKDF (reference sequence). The CDR3 spans 13 residues. The CDR3, as DNA: TGTGCCACCAGCACCCTCAGACAGGTAGAAGCTTTCTTT. Translating gives CATSTLRQVEAFF.

This clonotype is a singleton in its sample. At one end, the junction sequence differs from germline, possibly due to a read error. The CDR3 spells CARSPPGVAFF. The CDR3 DNA reads TGTGCCCGCAGTCCCCCGGGGGTCGCTTTCTTT. The chain is built from TRBV6-5 and TRBJ1-1; TRBD1 might be the D (5 bases). The CDR3 is made up of 11 amino acids. The germline gives CDR1 MNHEY, CDR2 SVGAGI.

J is TRBJ2-2 and V is TRBV2; the match to TRBD2 covers 9 bases. This CDR3 spans 16 amino acids. V was clipped by 5 bases and J by 5 bases; unmatched bases: 9. Germline V CDR1 and CDR2: SNHLY, FYNNEI. In DNA, the CDR3 is TGTGCCAGCAGTATCCGAGAGCGGGAGGTAACCGGGGAGCTGTTTTTT. Residues: CASSIREREVTGELFF.

This clonotype was seen more than once but under ten times. The chain uses TRBV20-1 and TRBJ2-2; D is unresolved. Germline CDR1 DFQATT, CDR2 SNEGSKA (reference sequence). The V and J ends lost 1 base and 6 bases respectively, with 9 bases between them. The CDR3 length is 13 residues. DNA for the CDR3: TGCAGTGCTAGAGGAAAGATTCCCGGGGAGCTGTTTTTT. Translating gives CSARGKIPGELFF.

This sequence joins TRBV11-2 and TRBJ1-5; D might be TRBD1 (6 bases). V lost 5 bases, J lost 5 bases, and 16 bases lay in between. CDR1 is SGHAT and CDR2 is FQNNGV in the germline V gene. The CDR3 consists of 15 residues. CDR3 DNA sequence: TGTGCCAGCAGCGATGGGCGACAGGCATATCAGCCCCAGCATTTT. Translation gives CASSDGRQAYQPQHF.

The chain uses TRBV6-5 and TRBJ2-5; tentative D call: TRBD2 (6 bases). V was trimmed by 8 bases and J by 5 bases, leaving 15 bases between them. The CDR3 contains 13 residues. Germline values: CDR1 MNHEY, CDR2 SVGAGI. Written as DNA, the CDR3 is TGTGCCAGCGGAGAGGGGACTTGGGAGACCCAGTACTTC. It translates to CASGEGTWETQYF.

This clonotype has ten or more counts. At one end, the junction sequence differs from germline, possibly due to a read error. The chain is built from TRBV7-6 and TRBJ2-7; 7 bases fit TRBD2. CDR3 length: 12 residues. The germline V gene has CDR1 SGHVS and CDR2 FNYEAQ. The CDR3 region is CASGGDSSEQYF. CDR3 nucleotide sequence: TGTGCCAGCGGGGGGGATTCCTCCGAGCAGTACTTC.